This T cell receptor beta chain was documented in a study of molecular identifiers for immune sequencing clone quantification. This CDR3 spans 11 amino acids. V dropped 5 bases and J dropped 2 bases, with 7 bases sitting between them. Germline values: CDR1 DFQATT, CDR2 SNEGSKA (reference sequence). Findings and caveats of the study: Clones above 20 RNA copies contained over 97% of effector molecules but under 1% of naive ones. Clone sizes that are highly expanded could be underestimated when identical TCR molecules share a barcode.

In this sample, this clonotype turned up many times. Its antigen remains unidentified. TCRdb itself ran the PCR reads through MiXCR, one entry per CDR3 protein. The data hold about 640,000 distinct CDR3 sequences, with 15% to 20% observed a single time. It was from around 18,000 to 910,000 sorted cells, with 10%, 30% or 50% RNA, that naive CD8 libraries came. The clonotype comes from a human donor in good health. Some libraries in this study had Jurkat cell RNA spiked in. The sequenced material came from naive CD8+ T cells from blood, with Jurkat cell RNA spiked in. Subset denoted: FACS-sorted CD8+CD4-CCR7+CD45RA+ naive T cells. The chain carries TRBV20-1 and TRBJ2-7; perhaps TRBD2 as D (5 bases). The CDR3 bases are TGCAGTGCTCCACTAGCCTACGAGCAGTACTTC. It specifies CSAPLAYEQYF.